Sequencing of this TCR beta chain was carried out in a study of T cells after yellow fever vaccination. General study points: The secondary response was weaker but peaked faster, day 5 versus 15. Across the CD4 and CD8 compartments, a small share of clonotypes was present in both. Post-booster repertoires contained most primary-vaccination clones again (approximately 97% CD4, roughly 91% CD8).

5'RACE template switching produced TCR cDNA carrying a universal primer site and UMIs. TCRdb passed the 5' RACE reads through MiXCR, listing each CDR3 protein once. The profile shows fewer than 650,000 distinct CDR3 sequences, 21% of them singletons. A note on this clonotype: Its antigen is unknown.

The V gene's germline CDR1 is DFQATT and CDR2 SNEGSKA (reference sequence). J lost 2 bases, V lost 2 bases, and 5 bases had no gene match. The CDR3 covers 15 residues. The chain has TRBV20-1 and TRBJ2-3; 9 bases line up with TRBD1. The input for sequencing was PBMCs, taken approximately 20 days after the first yellow fever vaccination. The TCR was taken from a man younger than 35 who received the YFV17D yellow fever vaccine. In DNA form, the CDR3 reads TGCAGTGCTAGATCCGGGGACAGGGCCACAGATACGCAGTATTTT. This encodes CSARSGDRATDTQYF.